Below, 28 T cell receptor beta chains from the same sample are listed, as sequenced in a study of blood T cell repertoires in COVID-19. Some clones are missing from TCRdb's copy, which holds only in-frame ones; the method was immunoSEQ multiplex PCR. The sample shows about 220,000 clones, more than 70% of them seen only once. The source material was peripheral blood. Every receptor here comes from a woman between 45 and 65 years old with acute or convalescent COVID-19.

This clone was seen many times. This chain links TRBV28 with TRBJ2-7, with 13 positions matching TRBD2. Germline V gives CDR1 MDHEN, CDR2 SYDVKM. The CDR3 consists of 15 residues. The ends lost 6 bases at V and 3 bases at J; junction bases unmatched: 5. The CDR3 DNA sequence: TGTGCCAGCAGGCCCGGGACTAGCGGGATCTACGAGCAGTACTTC. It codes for CASRPGTSGIYEQYF. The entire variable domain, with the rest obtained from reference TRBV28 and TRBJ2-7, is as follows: DVKVTQSSRYLVKRTGEKVFLECVQDMDHENMFWYRQDPGLGLRLIYFSYDVKMKEKGDIPEGYSVSREKKERFSLILESASTNQTSMYLCASRPGTSGIYEQYFGPGTRLTVT.

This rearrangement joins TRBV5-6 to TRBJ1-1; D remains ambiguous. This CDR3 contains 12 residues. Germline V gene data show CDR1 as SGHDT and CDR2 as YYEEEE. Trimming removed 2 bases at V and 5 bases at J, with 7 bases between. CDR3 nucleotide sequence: TGTGCCAGCAGCTTCATCGCGACTGAAGCTTTCTTT. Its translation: CASSFIATEAFF.

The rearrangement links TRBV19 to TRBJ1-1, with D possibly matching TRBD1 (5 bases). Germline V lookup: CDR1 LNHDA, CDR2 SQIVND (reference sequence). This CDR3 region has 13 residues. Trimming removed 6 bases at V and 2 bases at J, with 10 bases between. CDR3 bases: TGTGCCAGTAGATTCAGGGTAAACACTGAAGCTTTCTTT. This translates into CASRFRVNTEAFF. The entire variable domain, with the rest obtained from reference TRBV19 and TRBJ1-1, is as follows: DGGITQSPKYLFRKEGQNVTLSCEQNLNHDAMYWYRQDPGQGLRLIYYSQIVNDFQKGDIAEGYSVSREKKESFPLTVTSAQKNPTAFYLCASRFRVNTEAFFGQGTRLTVV.

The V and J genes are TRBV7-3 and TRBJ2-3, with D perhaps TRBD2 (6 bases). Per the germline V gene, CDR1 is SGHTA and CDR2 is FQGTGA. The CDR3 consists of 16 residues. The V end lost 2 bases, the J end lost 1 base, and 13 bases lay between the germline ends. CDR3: CASSLGDWAGTDTQYF. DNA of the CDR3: TGTGCCAGCAGCTTAGGGGACTGGGCTGGCACAGATACGCAGTATTTT.

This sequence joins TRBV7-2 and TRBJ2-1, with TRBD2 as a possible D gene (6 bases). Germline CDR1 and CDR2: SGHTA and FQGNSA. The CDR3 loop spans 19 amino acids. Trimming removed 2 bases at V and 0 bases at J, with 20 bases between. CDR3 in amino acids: CASSLLAPTSGYSYNEQFF. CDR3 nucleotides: TGTGCCAGCAGCTTACTAGCGCCCACTTCAGGGTACTCCTACAATGAGCAGTTCTTC.

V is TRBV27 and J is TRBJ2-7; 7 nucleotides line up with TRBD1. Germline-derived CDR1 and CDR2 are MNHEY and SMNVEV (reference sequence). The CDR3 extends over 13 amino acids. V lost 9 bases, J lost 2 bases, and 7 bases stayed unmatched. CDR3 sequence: CASARQGPYEQYF. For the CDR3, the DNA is TGTGCCAGTGCCAGACAGGGTCCCTACGAGCAGTACTTC.

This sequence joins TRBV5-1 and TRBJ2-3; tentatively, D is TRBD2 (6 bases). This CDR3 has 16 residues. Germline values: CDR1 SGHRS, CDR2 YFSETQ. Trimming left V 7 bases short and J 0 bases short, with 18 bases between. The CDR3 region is CASGDYSGTSTDTQYF. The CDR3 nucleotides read TGCGCCAGCGGGGATTATAGCGGAACTAGCACAGATACGCAGTATTTT.

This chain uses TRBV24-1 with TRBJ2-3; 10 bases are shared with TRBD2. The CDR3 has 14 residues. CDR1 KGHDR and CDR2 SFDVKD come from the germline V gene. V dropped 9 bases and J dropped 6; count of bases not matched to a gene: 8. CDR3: CATSPSGSRDTQYF. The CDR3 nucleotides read TGTGCCACCTCGCCTAGCGGGAGTAGGGATACGCAGTATTTT.

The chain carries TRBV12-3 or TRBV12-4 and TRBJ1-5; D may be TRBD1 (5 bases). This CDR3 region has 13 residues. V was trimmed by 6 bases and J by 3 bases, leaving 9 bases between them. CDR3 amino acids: CASRTDFNQPQHF. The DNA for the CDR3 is TGTGCCAGCAGGACAGATTTCAATCAGCCCCAGCATTTT.

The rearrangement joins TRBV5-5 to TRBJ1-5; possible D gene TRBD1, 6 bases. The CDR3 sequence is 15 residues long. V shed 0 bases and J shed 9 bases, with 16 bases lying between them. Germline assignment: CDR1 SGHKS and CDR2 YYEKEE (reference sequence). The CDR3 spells CASSLGSGEGRPQHF. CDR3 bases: TGTGCCAGCAGCTTGGGGTCAGGGGAGGGTCGGCCCCAGCATTTT.

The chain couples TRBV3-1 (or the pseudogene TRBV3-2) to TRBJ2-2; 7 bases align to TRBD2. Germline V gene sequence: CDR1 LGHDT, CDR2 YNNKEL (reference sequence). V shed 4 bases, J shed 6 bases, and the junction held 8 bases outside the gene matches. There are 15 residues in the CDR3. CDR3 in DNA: TGTGCCAGCAGCCGCTTTGGGGGAGGGTCCGGGGAGCTGTTTTTT. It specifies CASSRFGGGSGELFF.

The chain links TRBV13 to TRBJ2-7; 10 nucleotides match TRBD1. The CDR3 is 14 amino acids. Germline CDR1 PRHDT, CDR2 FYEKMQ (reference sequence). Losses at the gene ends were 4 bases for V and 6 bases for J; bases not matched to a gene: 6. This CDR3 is CASSSGTGEVEQYF. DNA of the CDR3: TGTGCCAGCAGCTCCGGGACAGGGGAGGTCGAGCAGTACTTC. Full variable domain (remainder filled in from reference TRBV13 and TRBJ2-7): AAGVIQSPRHLIKEKRETATLKCYPIPRHDTVYWYQQGPGQDPQFLISFYEKMQSDKGSIPDRFSAQQFSDYHSELNMSSLELGDSALYFCASSSGTGEVEQYFGPGTRLTVT.

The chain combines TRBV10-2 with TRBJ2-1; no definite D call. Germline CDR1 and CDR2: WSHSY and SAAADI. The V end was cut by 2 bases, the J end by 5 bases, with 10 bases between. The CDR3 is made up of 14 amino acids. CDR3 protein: CASSERSGHNEQFF. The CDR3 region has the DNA TGCGCCAGCAGTGAGCGGTCAGGTCACAATGAGCAGTTCTTC.

Written as DNA, the CDR3 is TGTGCCAGCAGCAAAGACGGCAGGGAGGACGCCATGAGGAACACTGAAGCTTTCTTT. This translates into CASSKDGREDAMRNTEAFF. The chain combines TRBV21-1 with TRBJ1-1. TRBV21-1 corresponds to a pseudogene. This CDR3 spans 19 amino acids.

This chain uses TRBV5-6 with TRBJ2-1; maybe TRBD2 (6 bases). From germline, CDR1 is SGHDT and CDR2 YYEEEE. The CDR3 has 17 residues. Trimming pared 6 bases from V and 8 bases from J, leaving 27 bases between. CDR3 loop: CASKTSWGSTEGDEQFF. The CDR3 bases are TGTGCCAGCAAGACGAGTTGGGGGTCGACGGAGGGAGATGAGCAGTTCTTC.

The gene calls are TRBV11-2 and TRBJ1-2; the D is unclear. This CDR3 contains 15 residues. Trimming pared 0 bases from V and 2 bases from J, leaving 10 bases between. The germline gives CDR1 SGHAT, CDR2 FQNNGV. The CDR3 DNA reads TGTGCCAGCAGCTTAGATCGGGGAGAGAACTATGGCTACACCTTC. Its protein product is CASSLDRGENYGYTF.

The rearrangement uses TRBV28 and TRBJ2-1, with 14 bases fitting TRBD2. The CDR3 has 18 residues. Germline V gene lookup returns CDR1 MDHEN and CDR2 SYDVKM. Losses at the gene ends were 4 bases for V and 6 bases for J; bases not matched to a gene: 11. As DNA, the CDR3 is TGTGCCAGCAGTTCTCCCGGGACTAGCGGGGGAAAATTCAATGAGCAGTTCTTC. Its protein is CASSSPGTSGGKFNEQFF.

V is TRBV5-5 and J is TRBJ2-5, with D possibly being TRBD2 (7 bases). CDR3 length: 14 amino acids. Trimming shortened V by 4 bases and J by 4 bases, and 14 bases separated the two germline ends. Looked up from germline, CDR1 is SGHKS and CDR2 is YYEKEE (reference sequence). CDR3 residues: CASSPRGGAETQYF. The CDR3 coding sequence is TGTGCCAGCAGCCCTAGAGGGGGGGCAGAGACCCAGTACTTC.

The CDR3 sequence: CASSATGYNSPLHF. CDR3 nucleotides: TGTGCCAGCAGCGCGACAGGGTATAATTCACCCCTCCACTTT. J is TRBJ1-6 and V is TRBV2, with TRBD1 matching over 7 bases. The germline gives CDR1 SNHLY, CDR2 FYNNEI. This CDR3 has 14 amino acids. V dropped 6 bases and J dropped 4; count of bases not matched to a gene: 3.

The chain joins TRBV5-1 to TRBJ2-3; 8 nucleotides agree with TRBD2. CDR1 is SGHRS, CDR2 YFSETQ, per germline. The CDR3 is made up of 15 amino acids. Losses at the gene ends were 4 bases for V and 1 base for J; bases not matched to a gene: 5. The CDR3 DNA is TGCGCCAGCAGCCAGAGCGGGAGAGGCACAGATACGCAGTATTTT. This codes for CASSQSGRGTDTQYF.

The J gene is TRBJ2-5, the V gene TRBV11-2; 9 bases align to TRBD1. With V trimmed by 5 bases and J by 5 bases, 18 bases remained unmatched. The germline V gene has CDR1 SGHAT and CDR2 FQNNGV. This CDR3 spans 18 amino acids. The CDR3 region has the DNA TGTGCCAGCAGCAGTACCGGGACAGGGAGCCTAAATGGGGAGACCCAGTACTTC. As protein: CASSSTGTGSLNGETQYF. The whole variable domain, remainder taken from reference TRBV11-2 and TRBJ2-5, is EAGVAQSPRYKIIEKRQSVAFWCNPISGHATLYWYQQILGQGPKLLIQFQNNGVVDDSQLPKDRFSAERLKGVDSTLKIQPAKLEDSAVYLCASSSTGTGSLNGETQYFGPGTRLLVL.

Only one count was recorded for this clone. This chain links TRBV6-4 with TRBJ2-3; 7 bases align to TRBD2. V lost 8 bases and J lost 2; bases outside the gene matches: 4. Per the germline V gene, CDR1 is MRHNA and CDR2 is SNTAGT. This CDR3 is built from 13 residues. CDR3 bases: TGTGCCAGCTCGGCGGGAGTCACAGATACGCAGTATTTT. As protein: CASSAGVTDTQYF.

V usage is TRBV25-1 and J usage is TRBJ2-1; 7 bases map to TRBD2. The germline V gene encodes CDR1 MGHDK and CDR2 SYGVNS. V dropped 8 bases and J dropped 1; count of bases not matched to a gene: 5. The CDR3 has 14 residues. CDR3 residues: CASQWGGSYNEQFF. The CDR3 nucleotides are TGTGCCAGCCAGTGGGGGGGTTCCTACAATGAGCAGTTCTTC.

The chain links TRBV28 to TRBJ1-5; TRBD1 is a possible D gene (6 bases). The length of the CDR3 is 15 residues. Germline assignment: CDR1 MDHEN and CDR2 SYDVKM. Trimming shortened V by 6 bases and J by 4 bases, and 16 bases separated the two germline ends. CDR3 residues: CASSPGHNDNQPQHF. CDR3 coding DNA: TGTGCCAGCAGCCCGGGACACAACGATAATCAGCCCCAGCATTTT.

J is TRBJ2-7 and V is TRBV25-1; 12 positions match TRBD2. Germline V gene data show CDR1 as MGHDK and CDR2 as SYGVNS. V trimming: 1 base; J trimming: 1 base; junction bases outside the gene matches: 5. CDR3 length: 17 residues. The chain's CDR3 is CASSESSGRATSYEQYF. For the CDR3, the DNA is TGTGCCAGCAGTGAATCTAGCGGGAGGGCCACATCCTACGAGCAGTACTTC.

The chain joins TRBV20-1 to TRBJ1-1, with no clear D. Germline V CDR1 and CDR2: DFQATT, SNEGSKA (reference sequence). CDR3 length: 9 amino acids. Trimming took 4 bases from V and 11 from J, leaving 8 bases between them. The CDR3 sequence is CSAIYWAFF. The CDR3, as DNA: TGCAGTGCTATTTACTGGGCTTTCTTT.

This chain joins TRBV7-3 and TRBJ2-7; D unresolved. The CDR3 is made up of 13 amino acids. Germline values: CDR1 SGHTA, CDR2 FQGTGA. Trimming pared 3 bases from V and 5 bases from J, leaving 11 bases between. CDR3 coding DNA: TGTGCCAGCAGCTTGCAGTCTAGTCACGAGCAGTACTTC. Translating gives CASSLQSSHEQYF.

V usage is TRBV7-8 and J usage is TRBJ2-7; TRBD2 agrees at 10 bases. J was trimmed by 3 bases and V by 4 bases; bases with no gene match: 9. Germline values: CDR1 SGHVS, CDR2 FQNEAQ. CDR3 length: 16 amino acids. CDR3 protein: CASSSPLAGVFYEQYF. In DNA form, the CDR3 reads TGTGCCAGCAGCTCCCCCCTAGCGGGAGTTTTCTACGAGCAGTACTTC.